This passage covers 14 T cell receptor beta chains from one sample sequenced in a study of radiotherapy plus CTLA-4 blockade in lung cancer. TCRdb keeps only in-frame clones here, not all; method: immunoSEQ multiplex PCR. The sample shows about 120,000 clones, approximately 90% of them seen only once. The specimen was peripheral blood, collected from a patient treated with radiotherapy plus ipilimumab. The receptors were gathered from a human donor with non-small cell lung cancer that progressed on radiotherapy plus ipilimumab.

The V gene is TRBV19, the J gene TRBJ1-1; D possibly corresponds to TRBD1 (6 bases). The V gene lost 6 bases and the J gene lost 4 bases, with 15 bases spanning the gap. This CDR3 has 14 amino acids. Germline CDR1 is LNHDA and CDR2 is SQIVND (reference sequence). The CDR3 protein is CASRAQGWITEAFF. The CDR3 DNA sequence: TGTGCCAGTAGGGCACAGGGTTGGATCACTGAAGCTTTCTTT.

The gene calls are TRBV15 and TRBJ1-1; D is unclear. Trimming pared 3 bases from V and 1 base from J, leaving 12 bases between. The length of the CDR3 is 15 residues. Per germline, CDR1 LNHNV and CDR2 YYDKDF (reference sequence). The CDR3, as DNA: TGTGCCACCAGCAGTCCCTCGCGGGCGAACACTGAAGCTTTCTTT. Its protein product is CATSSPSRANTEAFF. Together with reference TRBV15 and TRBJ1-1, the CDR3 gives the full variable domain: DAMVIQNPRYQVTQFGKPVTLSCSQTLNHNVMYWYQQKSSQAPKLLFHYYDKDFNNEADTPDNFQSRRPNTSFCFLDIRSPGLGDTAMYLCATSSPSRANTEAFFGQGTRLTVV.

This chain's CDR3 is CSVKPSGSGGTGELFF. CDR3 DNA sequence: TGCAGCGTAAAACCTAGCGGGAGCGGCGGCACCGGGGAGCTGTTTTTT. V is TRBV29-1 and J is TRBJ2-2; 10 bases are a match to TRBD2. The germline gives CDR1 SQVTM, CDR2 ANQGSEA. J lost 4 bases, V lost 6 bases, and 11 bases had no gene match. This CDR3 is 16 amino acids long.

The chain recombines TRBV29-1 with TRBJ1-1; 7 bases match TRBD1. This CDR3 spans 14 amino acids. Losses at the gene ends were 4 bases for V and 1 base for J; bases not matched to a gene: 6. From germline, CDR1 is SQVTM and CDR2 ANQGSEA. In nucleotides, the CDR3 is TGCAGCGTTGGGGCAGGGGGATGGAACACTGAAGCTTTCTTT. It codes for CSVGAGGWNTEAFF.

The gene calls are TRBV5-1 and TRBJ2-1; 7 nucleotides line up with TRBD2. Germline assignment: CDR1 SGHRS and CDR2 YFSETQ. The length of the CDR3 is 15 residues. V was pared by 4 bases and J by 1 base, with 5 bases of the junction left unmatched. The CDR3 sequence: CASSIEAGSYNEQFF. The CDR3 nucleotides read TGCGCCAGCAGCATAGAAGCGGGATCCTACAATGAGCAGTTCTTC.

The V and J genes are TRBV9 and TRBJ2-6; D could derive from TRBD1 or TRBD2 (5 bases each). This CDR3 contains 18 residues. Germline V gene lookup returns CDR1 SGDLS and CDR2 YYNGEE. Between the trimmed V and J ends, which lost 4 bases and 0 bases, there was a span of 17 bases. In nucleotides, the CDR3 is TGTGCCAGCAGCCTCGCCTGGGGGAGCATCTCTGGGGCCAACGTCCTGACTTTC. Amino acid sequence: CASSLAWGSISGANVLTF.

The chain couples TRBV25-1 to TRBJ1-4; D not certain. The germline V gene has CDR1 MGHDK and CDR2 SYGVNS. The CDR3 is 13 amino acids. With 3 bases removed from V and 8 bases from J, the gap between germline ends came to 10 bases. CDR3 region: CASSDERGEKLFF. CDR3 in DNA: TGTGCCAGCAGTGACGAGAGAGGGGAAAAACTGTTTTTT.

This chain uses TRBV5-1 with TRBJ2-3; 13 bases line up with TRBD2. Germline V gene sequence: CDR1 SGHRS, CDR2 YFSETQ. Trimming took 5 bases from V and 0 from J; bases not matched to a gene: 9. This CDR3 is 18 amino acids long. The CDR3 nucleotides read TGCGCCAGCAGATTAGGCGGGACTAGCGGGATTAGCACAGATACGCAGTATTTT. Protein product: CASRLGGTSGISTDTQYF.

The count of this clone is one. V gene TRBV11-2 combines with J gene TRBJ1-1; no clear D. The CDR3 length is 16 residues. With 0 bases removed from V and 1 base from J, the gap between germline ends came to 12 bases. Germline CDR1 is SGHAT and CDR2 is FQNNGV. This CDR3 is CASSLDWGNRNTEAFF. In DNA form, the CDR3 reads TGTGCCAGCAGCTTAGATTGGGGAAATCGGAACACTGAAGCTTTCTTT.

The CDR3 DNA sequence: TGTGCCAGCAGCTCTCTAGCGGGAGGGCCCTACAATGAGCAGTTCTTC. This gives the protein CASSSLAGGPYNEQFF. The genes are TRBV9 and TRBJ2-1; 12 bases fit TRBD2. Unmatched junction bases numbered 4, after V lost 4 bases and J lost 2 bases. Germline CDR1 and CDR2: SGDLS and YYNGEE. The CDR3 loop spans 16 amino acids.

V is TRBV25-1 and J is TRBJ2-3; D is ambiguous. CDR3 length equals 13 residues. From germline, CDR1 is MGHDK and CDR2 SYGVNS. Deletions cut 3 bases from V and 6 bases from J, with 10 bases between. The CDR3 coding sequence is TGTGCCAGCAGTGATGATGGTGTGGATACGCAGTATTTT. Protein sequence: CASSDDGVDTQYF.

The CDR3 loop reads CASSLRQGVKNTEAFF. Here the CDR3 DNA reads TGCGCCAGCAGCCTGCGGCAGGGGGTAAAGAACACTGAAGCTTTCTTT. V usage is TRBV5-1 and J usage is TRBJ1-1; 7 bases match TRBD1. The V gene's germline CDR1 is SGHRS and CDR2 YFSETQ. J gave up 1 base and V 4 bases, and 10 bases lay outside the gene matches. The CDR3 has 16 amino acids.

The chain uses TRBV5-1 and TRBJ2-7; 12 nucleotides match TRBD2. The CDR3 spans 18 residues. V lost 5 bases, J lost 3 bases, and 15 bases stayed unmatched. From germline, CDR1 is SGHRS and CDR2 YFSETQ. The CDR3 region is CASSQSGRGTSGYYEQYF. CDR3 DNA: TGCGCCAGCAGTCAGAGTGGCAGGGGGACTAGCGGGTACTACGAGCAGTACTTC.

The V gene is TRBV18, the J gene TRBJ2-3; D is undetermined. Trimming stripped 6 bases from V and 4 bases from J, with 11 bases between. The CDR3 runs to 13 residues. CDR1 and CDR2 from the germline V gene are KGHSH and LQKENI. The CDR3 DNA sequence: TGTGCCAGCTCTCGAGAGGTATCAGATACGCAGTATTTT. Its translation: CASSREVSDTQYF.